The 26 T cell receptor beta chains below all came from one sample that was sequenced in a study of early T cells in non-severe SARS-CoV-2 infection. Each CDR3 protein gets one entry after TCRdb re-called the 5' RACE reads with MiXCR. Here the sample spans some 57,000 distinct CDR3 sequences, roughly 5.3% being singletons. The sequenced material came from whole blood. These receptors were collected from an adult who was a healthcare worker with PCR-confirmed SARS-CoV-2 infection or an uninfected control (not recorded which).

The rearrangement uses TRBV29-1 and TRBJ1-2; D is possibly TRBD1 (6 bases). V lost 8 bases and J 2 bases, leaving 12 bases between the germline ends. The CDR3 covers 12 residues. Looked up from germline, CDR1 is SQVTM and CDR2 is ANQGSEA. The CDR3 loop is CSSRQANYGYTF. CDR3 coding DNA: TGCAGCTCTCGACAGGCCAACTATGGCTACACCTTC. Combining the CDR3 with reference TRBV29-1 and TRBJ1-2 gives the whole variable domain SAVISQKPSRDICQRGTSLTIQCQVDSQVTMMFWYRQQPGQSLTLIATANQGSEATYESGFVIDKFPISRPNLTFSTLTVSNMSPEDSSIYLCSSRQANYGYTFGSGTRLTVV.

The rearrangement joins TRBV10-3 to TRBJ1-6, with 10 bases identical to TRBD1. The germline V gene encodes CDR1 ENHRY and CDR2 SYGVKD. This CDR3 is built from 14 residues. Germline trimming cut 6 bases from V and 7 bases from J; bases unmatched to any gene: 3. CDR3 residues: CAISPDRGNSPLHF. The CDR3 bases are TGTGCCATCAGCCCGGACAGGGGGAATTCACCCCTCCACTTT.

This clonotype was observed at least ten times. J is TRBJ2-7 and V is TRBV7-9; weak D call: TRBD1 (8 bases). Germline CDR1 reads SEHNR; CDR2 reads FQNEAQ (reference sequence). The V end lost 3 bases, the J end lost 4 bases, and 13 bases lay between the germline ends. The CDR3 runs to 14 residues. The CDR3 region is CASSFGQGGYEQYF. The DNA for the CDR3 is TGTGCCAGCAGCTTTGGACAGGGAGGGTACGAGCAGTACTTC.

This clonotype occurred many times. This sequence joins TRBV10-2 and TRBJ2-7; TRBD2 agrees at 9 bases. The CDR3 totals 18 residues. V lost 2 bases, J lost 0 bases, and 11 bases stayed unmatched. The germline CDR1 and CDR2 sequences are WSHSY and SAAADI. The CDR3: CASSEGLAGTRSSYEQYF. The CDR3 DNA sequence: TGCGCCAGCAGTGAGGGGCTAGCGGGAACCCGATCCTCCTACGAGCAGTACTTC.

This clonotype was seen a handful of times. V and J are TRBV12-3 or TRBV12-4 and TRBJ1-5; D is perhaps TRBD1 (5 bases). Trimming removed 10 bases from V and 3 bases from J, with 16 bases in between. The CDR3 is 14 amino acids. The CDR3: CANRHGTDNQPQHF. CDR3 nucleotides: TGTGCCAACAGACATGGGACGGACAATCAGCCCCAGCATTTT.

The chain combines TRBV11-2 with TRBJ2-5; D is perhaps TRBD2 (7 bases). Per the germline V gene, CDR1 is SGHAT and CDR2 is FQNNGV. The V gene lost 5 bases and the J gene lost 5 bases, with 15 bases spanning the gap. The CDR3 is 14 residues long. CDR3 loop: CASSHPGGRETQYF. For the CDR3, the DNA is TGTGCCAGCAGCCACCCGGGGGGCCGGGAGACCCAGTACTTC.

As regards this clonotype: A much larger clonotype is one base distant, so this may be a read error. The chain links TRBV10-2 to TRBJ1-1; D might be TRBD1 (6 bases). This CDR3 has 14 amino acids. Germline assignment: CDR1 WSHSY and CDR2 SAAADI. The CDR3 loop reads CASSGQTGNTEASF. In DNA form, the CDR3 reads TGCGCCAGCAGTGGGCAAACAGGGAACACTGAAGCTTCCTTT.

The gene calls are TRBV29-1 and TRBJ2-5; D call uncertain. CDR1 is SQVTM, CDR2 ANQGSEA, per germline. V lost 4 bases and J lost 0, with 15 bases in between. This CDR3 is built from 15 residues. The CDR3 DNA follows: TGCAGCGTTGCTTTGCTGTCCGAGTACCAAGAGACCCAGTACTTC. It yields the protein CSVALLSEYQETQYF.

This chain connects TRBV3-1 to TRBJ2-3; 13 nucleotides match TRBD2. This CDR3 has 16 residues. Germline V gene lookup returns CDR1 LGHDT and CDR2 YNNKEL (reference sequence). The V segment lost 4 bases and the J segment 7 bases; nucleotides outside the gene matches: 8. The CDR3 protein is CASSPGTSGVSNTQYF. CDR3 sequence (DNA): TGTGCCAGCAGCCCTGGGACTAGCGGGGTGTCAAATACGCAGTATTTT.

This clonotype was counted many times. The rearrangement links TRBV7-2 to TRBJ2-5; perhaps TRBD1 as D (5 bases). Trimming removed 3 bases at V and 1 base at J, with 9 bases between. The germline V gene encodes CDR1 SGHTA and CDR2 FQGNSA. This CDR3 is built from 14 residues. DNA of the CDR3: TGTGCCAGCAGCTTCGGTCAGGGCCAAGAGACCCAGTACTTC. It specifies CASSFGQGQETQYF.

To note about this clonotype: A much larger clone differs by one base, so this may be a read error. V usage is TRBV9 and J usage is TRBJ2-1; D is undetermined. The CDR3 contains 13 residues. CDR1 and CDR2 (germline): SGDLS, YYNGEE. Written as DNA, the CDR3 is TGTTCCAGCAGCGTAGCTTCAGGAAATGAGCAGTTCTTC. It specifies CSSSVASGNEQFF.

This chain uses TRBV12-3 or TRBV12-4 with TRBJ2-7; D is perhaps TRBD2 (5 bases). This CDR3 has 14 amino acids. V was pared by 4 bases and J by 3 bases, with 13 bases between. CDR3: CASSSTGRGYEQYF. The CDR3 DNA sequence: TGTGCCAGCAGTTCGACCGGCCGGGGCTACGAGCAGTACTTC.

The sample holds a few counts of this clonotype. The chain uses TRBV25-1 and TRBJ1-2, with D possibly matching TRBD1 (5 bases). Germline V gene data show CDR1 as MGHDK and CDR2 as SYGVNS. Trimming removed 0 bases from V and 2 bases from J, with 7 bases in between. The CDR3 length is 14 residues. The CDR3 bases are TGTGCCAGCAGTGAATACACAGGAAACTATGGCTACACCTTC. It encodes CASSEYTGNYGYTF.

The V gene is TRBV1, the J gene TRBJ1-1; the DNA was not used to check the table's D call, TRBD1. TRBV1 is labeled a pseudogene. The length of the CDR3 is 17 residues. The CDR3 DNA sequence: TGCACCAGCAGCCAAGATGACCACAGGGAGGAGAGCACTGAAGCTTTCTTT. This encodes CTSSQDDHREESTEAFF.

The table lists this clonotype with many counts. This chain connects TRBV2 to TRBJ1-2; D is undetermined. Germline loops: CDR1 SNHLY, CDR2 FYNNEI. The V and J ends lost 8 bases and 6 bases respectively, with 19 bases between them. CDR3 length: 14 amino acids. The CDR3 spells CASYPERHFNGYTF. In DNA form, the CDR3 reads TGTGCCAGCTACCCCGAACGACACTTCAATGGCTACACCTTC.

Many counts were recorded for this clonotype. This rearrangement joins TRBV5-4 to TRBJ2-7; D not resolved. The germline CDR1 and CDR2 sequences are SGHNT and YYREEE (reference sequence). Trimming removed 2 bases at V and 6 bases at J, with 9 bases between. This CDR3 has 12 residues. The CDR3, as DNA: TGTGCCAGCAGCTTACCTAGTAGCGAGCAGTACTTC. It codes for CASSLPSSEQYF.

This clonotype was seen a few times. The rearrangement joins TRBV6-5 to TRBJ2-7; D possibly corresponds to TRBD2 (6 bases). Germline-derived CDR1 and CDR2 are MNHEY and SVGAGI. V lost 6 bases, J lost 5 bases, and 11 bases lay in between. This CDR3 has 12 residues. The DNA of the CDR3 is TGTGCCAGCAGCCGTGGGACTGACGAGCAGTACTTC. It translates to CASSRGTDEQYF.

The genes are TRBV19 and TRBJ2-1; D possibly corresponds to TRBD2 (6 bases). Germline V gene sequence: CDR1 LNHDA, CDR2 SQIVND (reference sequence). V shed 6 bases and J shed 4 bases, with 19 bases lying between them. The CDR3 spans 16 residues. The CDR3 spells CASRDLGGLGYNEQFF. DNA for the CDR3: TGTGCCAGTAGGGACCTTGGGGGGTTGGGGTACAATGAGCAGTTCTTC.

This chain connects TRBV3-1 to TRBJ1-3; 7 bases match TRBD1. The CDR3 sequence is 15 residues long. Germline loops: CDR1 LGHDT, CDR2 YNNKEL (reference sequence). V lost 1 base to trimming and J lost 0 bases; unmatched junction nucleotides: 0. The CDR3 loop is CASSQAGGSGNTIYF. The CDR3 DNA follows: TGTGCCAGCAGCCAAGCAGGGGGCTCTGGAAACACCATATATTTT. Drawing the rest from reference TRBV3-1 and TRBJ1-3, the complete variable domain is DTAVSQTPKYLVTQMGNDKSIKCEQNLGHDTMYWYKQDSKKFLKIMFSYNNKELIINETVPNRFSPKSPDKAHLNLHINSLELGDSAVYFCASSQAGGSGNTIYFGEGSWLTVV.

There are a few counts of this clonotype. This sequence joins TRBV7-6 and TRBJ2-7; D may be TRBD1 or TRBD2 (5 bases each). Germline loops: CDR1 SGHVS, CDR2 FNYEAQ. CDR3 length: 13 residues. The V end was cut by 1 base, the J end by 6 bases, with 10 bases between. CDR3 DNA: TGTGCCAGCAGCTTAGGGGGCCGGGGCGAGCAGTACTTC. This encodes CASSLGGRGEQYF.

This clonotype was seen ten or more times. This CDR3 reads CASSGRIETQYF. CDR3 in DNA: TGTGCCAGCAGCGGACGGATAGAGACCCAGTACTTC. The chain uses TRBV7-9 and TRBJ2-5; D gene unclear. The CDR3 runs to 12 residues. From germline, CDR1 is SEHNR and CDR2 FQNEAQ (reference sequence). V was cut by 5 bases and J by 4 bases, with 8 bases left in between.

This clonotype was observed many times. This sequence joins TRBV7-6 and TRBJ2-1; TRBD1 or TRBD2 may be the D gene (5 bases each). Germline CDR1 reads SGHVS; CDR2 reads FNYEAQ. Trimming cost V 3 bases and J 5 bases, with 17 bases left between them. This CDR3 spans 16 amino acids. The CDR3: CASSLVRDEPHNEQFF. In DNA, the CDR3 is TGTGCCAGCAGCTTGGTCCGGGACGAACCCCACAATGAGCAGTTCTTC. The entire variable domain, with the rest obtained from reference TRBV7-6 and TRBJ2-1, is as follows: GAGVSQSPRYKVTKRGQDVALRCDPISGHVSLYWYRQALGQGPEFLTYFNYEAQQDKSGLPNDRFSAERPEGSISTLTIQRTEQRDSAMYRCASSLVRDEPHNEQFFGPGTRLTVL.

This clonotype has ten or more counts. V usage is TRBV7-8 and J usage is TRBJ1-1; D gene ambiguous. The CDR3 covers 14 residues. Germline CDR1 is SGHVS and CDR2 is FQNEAQ. Trimming stripped 4 bases from V and 1 base from J, with 10 bases between. The CDR3 loop is CASSSPLGNTEAFF. In nucleotides, the CDR3 is TGTGCCAGCAGCTCCCCGCTTGGGAACACTGAAGCTTTCTTT.

Many counts were recorded for this clonotype. The chain is built from TRBV24-1 and TRBJ1-1; D is uncertain. Looked up from germline, CDR1 is KGHDR and CDR2 is SFDVKD. V was shortened by 4 bases and J by 1 base, with 6 bases between the two germline ends. The CDR3 sequence is 13 residues long. DNA of the CDR3: TGTGCCACCAGTGAACCAGGGAACACTGAAGCTTTCTTT. As protein: CATSEPGNTEAFF.

The genes are TRBV18 and TRBJ2-7, with D unclear. V gave up 3 bases and J gave up 2 bases, with 5 bases separating them. The CDR3 has 12 residues. Germline V gene data show CDR1 as KGHSH and CDR2 as LQKENI. CDR3: CASSPFPYEQYF. DNA for the CDR3: TGTGCCAGCTCACCTTTCCCCTACGAGCAGTACTTC.

This clonotype was observed many times. This rearrangement joins TRBV3-1 to TRBJ1-1, with 8 bases identical to TRBD1. Germline CDR1 and CDR2: LGHDT and YNNKEL (reference sequence). The CDR3 is made up of 14 amino acids. The V segment lost 5 bases and the J segment 5 bases; nucleotides outside the gene matches: 7. The CDR3 DNA follows: TGTGCCAGCAGCGCTGGACAGGGAAGGACTGAAGCTTTCTTT. This translates into CASSAGQGRTEAFF.